This T cell receptor beta chain was identified during a study of blood T cell repertoires in COVID-19. The protocol was immunoSEQ multiplex PCR, while the TCRdb copy is restricted to in-frame clones and leaves out a portion. The sample carries 120,000 to 150,000 clones, roughly 85% recorded once. The sequence was obtained from a woman aged 60-75 years with COVID-19, enrolled during active disease. The specimen sequenced was peripheral blood.

The CDR3 bases are TGCGCCAGCAGCCAAGAACCCGGACTAGCGGGAGTTGAACTCCTTCAAGAGACCCAGTACTTC. It specifies CASSQEPGLAGVELLQETQYF. This chain joins TRBV4-1 and TRBJ2-5; 13 nucleotides line up with TRBD2. Germline V gene data show CDR1 as MGHRA and CDR2 as YSYEKL. Unmatched junction bases numbered 15, after V lost 0 bases and J lost 2 bases. The CDR3 runs 21 residues.